The 21 T cell receptor beta chains presented below share a single source sample, sequenced in a study of blood T cell repertoires in COVID-19. Clones were read by immunoSEQ multiplex PCR, and TCRdb kept only the in-frame ones, dropping some. The sample records roughly 290,000 clones, 80% to 90% being singletons. The sample taken for sequencing was PBMCs or T cells enriched from blood (not recorded which). The source of these receptors is a woman aged 25 to 39 who had recovered from COVID-19.

The rearrangement joins TRBV9 to TRBJ2-5, with 12 positions matching TRBD2. Germline CDR1 and CDR2: SGDLS and YYNGEE. The CDR3 totals 15 residues. V lost 6 bases to trimming and J lost 5 bases; unmatched junction nucleotides: 8. CDR3 protein: CASTLTSGSPETQYF. CDR3 in DNA: TGTGCCAGCACCTTGACTAGCGGGAGTCCCGAGACCCAGTACTTC.

The chain has TRBV5-8 and TRBJ1-2; a possible D gene is TRBD1 (5 bases). CDR3 length: 13 amino acids. The V end lost 2 bases, the J end lost 0 bases, and 5 bases lay between the germline ends. Looked up from germline, CDR1 is SGHTS and CDR2 is YDEGEE. Here the CDR3 reads CASSLQANYGYTF. Here the CDR3 DNA reads TGTGCCAGCAGCTTACAGGCTAACTATGGCTACACCTTC.

The J gene is TRBJ2-5, the V gene TRBV3-1 (or the pseudogene TRBV3-2); 7 bases line up with TRBD2. The germline V gene has CDR1 LGHDT and CDR2 YNNKEL (reference sequence). This CDR3 comprises 16 residues. Trimming at V came to 7 bases and at J to 5 bases, leaving 16 bases not matched to a gene. The CDR3 nucleotides read TGTGCCAGCACCGTCGGGGAAGCGGGATCGACGGAGACCCAGTACTTC. It is translated as CASTVGEAGSTETQYF.

This chain joins TRBV30 and TRBJ1-6, with D unclear. The CDR3 contains 14 residues. Germline V gene data show CDR1 as GTSNPN and CDR2 as SVGIG (reference sequence). Trimming removed 3 bases at V and 7 bases at J, with 13 bases between. CDR3 sequence: CAWRRSQLNSPLHF. The CDR3 region has the DNA TGTGCCTGGAGGAGGAGCCAGCTAAATTCACCCCTCCACTTT.

This chain joins TRBV19 and TRBJ2-7; possibly TRBD1 for D (6 bases). Germline V gene data show CDR1 as LNHDA and CDR2 as SQIVND (reference sequence). Trimming shortened V by 6 bases and J by 0 bases, and 12 bases separated the two germline ends. This CDR3 has 14 residues. DNA of the CDR3: TGTGCCAGTAGCACCCAGGGGTTCTCCTACGAGCAGTACTTC. Protein product: CASSTQGFSYEQYF.

This chain links TRBV5-5 with TRBJ1-1; TRBD1 might be the D (5 bases). This CDR3 is 14 amino acids long. The germline V gene encodes CDR1 SGHKS and CDR2 YYEKEE (reference sequence). V gave up 0 bases and J gave up 2 bases, with 8 bases separating them. The CDR3 sequence is CASSLVGVNTEAFF. CDR3 in DNA: TGTGCCAGCAGCTTGGTAGGGGTTAACACTGAAGCTTTCTTT.

This clone showed up just once. This chain's CDR3 is CASSLRPGTGLFYDSGNTIYF. The CDR3 nucleotides read TGTGCCAGCAGTCTCCGACCCGGGACAGGGCTTTTCTATGACTCTGGAAACACCATATATTTT. This chain connects TRBV6-6 to TRBJ1-3; the match to TRBD1 covers 9 bases. CDR1 is MNHNY, CDR2 SVGAGI, per germline (reference sequence). V dropped 5 bases and J dropped 0; count of bases not matched to a gene: 20. The CDR3 loop spans 21 amino acids.

The genes are TRBV19 and TRBJ2-7; TRBD1 is a possible D gene (5 bases). Germline CDR1 and CDR2: LNHDA and SQIVND (reference sequence). The germline V and J ends were trimmed by 3 bases and 2 bases, with 11 bases remaining between them. The length of the CDR3 is 14 residues. The CDR3 here is CASSIAGITYEQYF. CDR3 nucleotides: TGTGCCAGTAGTATTGCAGGGATAACCTACGAGCAGTACTTC.

The V call is TRBV5-1, the J call TRBJ2-3, with D possibly TRBD2 on 6 matching bases. Trimming left V 0 bases short and J 0 bases short, with 11 bases between. The germline V gene has CDR1 SGHRS and CDR2 YFSETQ. The CDR3 spans 16 residues. The CDR3 DNA sequence: TGCGCCAGCAGCTTGGGGGCTAGCGTTAGCACAGATACGCAGTATTTT. This sequence encodes CASSLGASVSTDTQYF.

The chain is built from TRBV27 and TRBJ2-2; D not resolved. Looked up from germline, CDR1 is MNHEY and CDR2 is SMNVEV (reference sequence). Trimming left V 2 bases short and J 8 bases short, with 6 bases between. The CDR3 extends over 12 amino acids. CDR3 loop: CASSLTRGELFF. CDR3 coding DNA: TGTGCCAGCAGTTTAACCCGGGGGGAGCTGTTTTTT.

The chain couples TRBV7-6 to TRBJ2-5, with 11 bases fitting TRBD2. Germline V gene lookup returns CDR1 SGHVS and CDR2 FNYEAQ. The CDR3 is made up of 17 amino acids. J lost 6 bases, V lost 1 base, and 10 bases had no gene match. CDR3 DNA sequence: TGTGCCAGCAGCTTAGGTGGAGGGACTAGCGGTTCAAAGACCCAGTACTTC. Its translation: CASSLGGGTSGSKTQYF.

The CDR3 DNA is TGCGCCAGCAGCTTTCTTCCGTCGAACACTGAAGCTTTCTTT. The encoded protein is CASSFLPSNTEAFF. The chain combines TRBV5-1 with TRBJ1-1; D gene unclear. The CDR3 loop spans 14 amino acids. Germline V gene lookup returns CDR1 SGHRS and CDR2 YFSETQ. V lost 2 bases, J lost 1 base, and 9 bases lay in between.

This clone was seen only a few times. The chain couples TRBV9 to TRBJ1-3; a possible D gene is TRBD1 (6 bases). V was cut by 6 bases and J by 4 bases, with 11 bases left in between. CDR1 is SGDLS, CDR2 YYNGEE, per germline. The CDR3 loop spans 13 amino acids. CDR3 sequence: CASNRASGNTIYF. In DNA form, the CDR3 reads TGTGCCAGCAACAGGGCATCCGGAAACACCATATATTTT.

The V gene is TRBV3-1 (or the pseudogene TRBV3-2), the J gene TRBJ2-7; TRBD1 might be the D (5 bases). The CDR3 has 14 residues. The germline V and J ends were trimmed by 6 bases and 2 bases, with 14 bases remaining between them. Germline V CDR1 and CDR2: LGHDT, YNNKEL (reference sequence). CDR3 residues: CASSVYRSPYEQYF. For the CDR3, the DNA is TGTGCCAGCAGTGTCTACAGGTCTCCCTACGAGCAGTACTTC.

V gene TRBV12-5 combines with J gene TRBJ2-1; D not resolved. Germline CDR1 is LGHNT and CDR2 is FRNRAP. V dropped 5 bases and J dropped 4 bases, with 9 bases sitting between them. The CDR3 spans 13 residues. This CDR3 is CASGEIGYNEQFF. The CDR3 nucleotides are TGTGCTAGTGGTGAAATCGGGTACAATGAGCAGTTCTTC.

The sample holds one count of this clone. CDR3 amino acids: CASSEALQEDPFNEQFF. In nucleotides, the CDR3 is TGTGCCAGCAGTGAAGCGCTTCAGGAAGACCCTTTCAATGAGCAGTTCTTC. The rearrangement links TRBV6-1 to TRBJ2-1; D call uncertain. This CDR3 contains 17 residues. The V end lost 0 bases, the J end lost 6 bases, and 18 bases lay between the germline ends. The V gene's germline CDR1 is MNHNS and CDR2 SASEGT.

The chain combines TRBV7-3 with TRBJ1-2; D possibly corresponds to TRBD1 (5 bases). The CDR3 contains 17 residues. Germline V gene data show CDR1 as SGHTA and CDR2 as FQGTGA. V dropped 5 bases and J dropped 4 bases, with 23 bases sitting between them. CDR3 sequence: CASSPGQGHLLGYGYTF. In DNA form, the CDR3 reads TGTGCCAGCAGCCCCGGGCAAGGACATCTCCTCGGCTATGGCTACACCTTC.

The gene calls are TRBV30 and TRBJ1-1, with D uncertain. Germline V gene data show CDR1 as GTSNPN and CDR2 as SVGIG (reference sequence). V was shortened by 2 bases and J by 4 bases, with 5 bases between the two germline ends. The CDR3 is 11 residues long. The CDR3 spells CAWSHTTEAFF. In nucleotides, the CDR3 is TGTGCCTGGAGTCACACCACTGAAGCTTTCTTT. The full variable domain, rest sourced from reference TRBV30 and TRBJ1-1, is SQTIHQWPATLVQPVGSPLSLECTVEGTSNPNLYWYRQAAGRGLQLLFYSVGIGQISSEVPQNLSASRPQDRQFILSSKKLLLSDSGFYLCAWSHTTEAFFGQGTRLTVV.

This chain links TRBV5-4 with TRBJ2-5; 9 bases are a match to TRBD2. Germline lookup yields CDR1 SGHNT and CDR2 YYREEE (reference sequence). V shed 4 bases and J 5 bases; nucleotides not matched to a gene: 12. This CDR3 spans 16 amino acids. The CDR3 nucleotides are TGTGCCAGCAGCCCCTCCGGAGCGGGGGGTGGGGAGACCCAGTACTTC. Its protein is CASSPSGAGGGETQYF.

The chain has TRBV2 and TRBJ1-1; D perhaps matches TRBD1 (5 bases). Germline values: CDR1 SNHLY, CDR2 FYNNEI. This CDR3 comprises 13 residues. V was clipped by 9 bases and J by 0 bases, with 11 bases between them. The CDR3 nucleotides are TGTGCCAGGTCATCGACAGTGAACACTGAAGCTTTCTTT. Residues: CARSSTVNTEAFF.

The V gene is TRBV6-5, the J gene TRBJ1-6; TRBD1 aligns across 10 bases. V was pared by 6 bases and J by 10 bases, with 6 bases of the junction left unmatched. Germline V lookup: CDR1 MNHEY, CDR2 SVGAGI. This CDR3 comprises 14 residues. CDR3 loop: CASRTGTGASPLHF. The CDR3 DNA is TGTGCCAGCAGAACCGGGACAGGGGCATCACCCCTCCACTTT.